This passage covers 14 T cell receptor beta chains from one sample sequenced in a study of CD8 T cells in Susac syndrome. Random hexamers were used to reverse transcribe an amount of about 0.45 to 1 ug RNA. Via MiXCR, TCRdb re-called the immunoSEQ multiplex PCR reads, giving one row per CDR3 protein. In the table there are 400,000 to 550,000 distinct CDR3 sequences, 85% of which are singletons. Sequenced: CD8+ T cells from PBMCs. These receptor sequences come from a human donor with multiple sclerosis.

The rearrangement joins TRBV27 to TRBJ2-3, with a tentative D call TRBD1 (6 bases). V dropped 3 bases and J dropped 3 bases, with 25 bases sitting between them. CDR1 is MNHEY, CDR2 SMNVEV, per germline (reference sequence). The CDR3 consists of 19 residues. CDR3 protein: CASSFLSIPRSQGTDTQYF. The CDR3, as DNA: TGTGCCAGCAGTTTCCTTTCAATCCCTAGATCTCAGGGGACAGATACGCAGTATTTT.

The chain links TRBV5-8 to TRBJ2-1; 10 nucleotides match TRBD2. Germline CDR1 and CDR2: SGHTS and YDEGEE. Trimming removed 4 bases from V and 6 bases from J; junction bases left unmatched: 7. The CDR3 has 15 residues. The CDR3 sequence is CASSALPSGSNEQFF. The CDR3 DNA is TGTGCCAGCAGCGCCCTTCCTAGCGGGAGCAATGAGCAGTTCTTC.

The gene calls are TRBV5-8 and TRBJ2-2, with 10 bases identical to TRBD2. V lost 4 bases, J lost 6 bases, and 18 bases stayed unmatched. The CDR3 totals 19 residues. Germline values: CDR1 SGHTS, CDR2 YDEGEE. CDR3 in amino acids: CASSPRTRAGGPRPGELFF. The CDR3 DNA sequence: TGTGCCAGCAGCCCAAGGACTAGAGCGGGAGGGCCGAGACCCGGGGAGCTGTTTTTT.

The CDR3 here is CASSGSGTATYEQYF. CDR3 DNA sequence: TGTGCCAGCAGCGGATCCGGGACCGCCACCTACGAGCAGTACTTC. The rearrangement joins TRBV7-9 to TRBJ2-7; D may be TRBD1 or TRBD2 (5 bases each). The CDR3 covers 15 residues. Germline V gives CDR1 SEHNR, CDR2 FQNEAQ (reference sequence). V gave up 5 bases and J gave up 2 bases, with 16 bases separating them.

CDR3 sequence reads: CASSLSVETLHNEQFF. CDR3 coding DNA: TGTGCCAGCAGCTTATCCGTGGAGACACTCCACAATGAGCAGTTCTTC. V usage is TRBV7-8 and J usage is TRBJ2-1; D gene ambiguous. CDR3 length equals 16 residues. Germline values: CDR1 SGHVS, CDR2 FQNEAQ. Trimming removed 2 bases from V and 5 bases from J, with 16 bases in between.

CDR3 residues: CASSQGEVSEQFF. Here the CDR3 DNA reads TGCGCCAGCAGCCAAGGTGAAGTGAGTGAGCAGTTCTTC. The rearrangement links TRBV4-1 to TRBJ2-1; unclear D gene. Trimming removed 1 base at V and 9 bases at J, with 10 bases between. Germline-derived CDR1 and CDR2 are MGHRA and YSYEKL. The CDR3 length is 13 residues.

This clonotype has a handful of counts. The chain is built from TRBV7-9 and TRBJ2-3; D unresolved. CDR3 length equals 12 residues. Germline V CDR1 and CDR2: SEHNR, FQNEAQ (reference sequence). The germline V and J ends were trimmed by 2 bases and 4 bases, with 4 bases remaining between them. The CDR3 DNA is TGTGCCAGCAGCTTAAGGCCAGATACGCAGTATTTT. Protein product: CASSLRPDTQYF.

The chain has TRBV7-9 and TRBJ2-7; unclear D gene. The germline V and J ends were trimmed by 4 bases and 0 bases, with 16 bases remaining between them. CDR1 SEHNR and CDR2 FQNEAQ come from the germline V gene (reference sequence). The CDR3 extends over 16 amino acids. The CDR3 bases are TGTGCCAGCAGCTCAAACGCCCGGGCTGCCTCCTACGAGCAGTACTTC. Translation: CASSSNARAASYEQYF.

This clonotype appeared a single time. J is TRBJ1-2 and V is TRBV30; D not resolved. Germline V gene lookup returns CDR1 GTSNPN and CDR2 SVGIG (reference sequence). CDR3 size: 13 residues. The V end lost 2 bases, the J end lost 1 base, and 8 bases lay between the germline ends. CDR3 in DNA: TGTGCCTGGAGTTCGGAAATTAACTATGGCTACACCTTC. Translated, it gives CAWSSEINYGYTF.

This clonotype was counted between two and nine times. The DNA of the CDR3 is TGTGCCAGCAGTAATGGGGGGCACACTGAAGCTTTCTTT. Its protein product is CASSNGGHTEAFF. The genes are TRBV6-6 and TRBJ1-1; TRBD1 is a possible D gene (6 bases). Germline V gives CDR1 MNHNY, CDR2 SVGAGI (reference sequence). The CDR3 sequence is 13 residues long. Trimming left V 5 bases short and J 3 bases short, with 10 bases between.

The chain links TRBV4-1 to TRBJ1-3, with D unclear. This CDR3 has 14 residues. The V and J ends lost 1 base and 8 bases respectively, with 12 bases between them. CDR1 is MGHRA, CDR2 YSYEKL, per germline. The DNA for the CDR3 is TGCGCCAGCAGCCAAGTGGGGTCTGCGGACACCATATATTTT. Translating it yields CASSQVGSADTIYF.

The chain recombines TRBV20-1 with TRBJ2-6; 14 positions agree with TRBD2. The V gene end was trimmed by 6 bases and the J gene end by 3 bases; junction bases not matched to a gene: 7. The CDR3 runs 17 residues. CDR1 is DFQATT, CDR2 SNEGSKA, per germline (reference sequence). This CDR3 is CSAPGLAGVGGANVLTF. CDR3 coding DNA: TGCAGTGCCCCGGGACTAGCGGGAGTCGGTGGGGCCAACGTCCTGACTTTC.

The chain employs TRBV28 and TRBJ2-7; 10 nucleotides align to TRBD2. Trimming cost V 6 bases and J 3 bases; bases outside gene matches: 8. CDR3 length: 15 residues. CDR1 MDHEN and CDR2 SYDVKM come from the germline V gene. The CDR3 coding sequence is TGTGCCAGCAGCGCTCCCGGGACTAGCGTCTACGAGCAGTACTTC. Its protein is CASSAPGTSVYEQYF.

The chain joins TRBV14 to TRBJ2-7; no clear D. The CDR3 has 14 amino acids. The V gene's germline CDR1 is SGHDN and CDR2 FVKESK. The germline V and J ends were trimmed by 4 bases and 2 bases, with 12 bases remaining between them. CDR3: CASSLLQSPYEQYF. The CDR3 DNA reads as TGTGCCAGCAGCCTCCTCCAGAGCCCCTACGAGCAGTACTTC.